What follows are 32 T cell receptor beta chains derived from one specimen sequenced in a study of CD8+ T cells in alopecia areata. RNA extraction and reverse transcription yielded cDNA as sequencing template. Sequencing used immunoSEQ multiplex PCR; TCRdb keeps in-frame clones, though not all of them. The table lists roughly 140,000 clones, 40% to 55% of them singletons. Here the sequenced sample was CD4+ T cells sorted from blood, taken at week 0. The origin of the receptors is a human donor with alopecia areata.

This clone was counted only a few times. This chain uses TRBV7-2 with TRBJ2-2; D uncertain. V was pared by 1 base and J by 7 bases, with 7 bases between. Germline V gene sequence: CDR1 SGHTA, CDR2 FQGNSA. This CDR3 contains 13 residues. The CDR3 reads CASSLGFGGELFF. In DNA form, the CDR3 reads TGTGCCAGCAGCTTAGGGTTCGGCGGGGAGCTGTTTTTT.

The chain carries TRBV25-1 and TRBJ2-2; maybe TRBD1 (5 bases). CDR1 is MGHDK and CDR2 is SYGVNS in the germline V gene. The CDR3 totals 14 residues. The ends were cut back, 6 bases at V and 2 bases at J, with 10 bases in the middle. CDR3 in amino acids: CASSKGANTGELFF. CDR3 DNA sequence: TGTGCCAGCAGCAAAGGGGCCAACACCGGGGAGCTGTTTTTT.

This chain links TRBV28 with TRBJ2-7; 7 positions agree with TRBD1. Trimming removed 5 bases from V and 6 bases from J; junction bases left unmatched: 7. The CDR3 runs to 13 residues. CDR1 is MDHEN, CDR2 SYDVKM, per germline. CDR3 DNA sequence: TGTGCCAGCAGTACCGACAGGGTCGGCGAGCAGTACTTC. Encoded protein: CASSTDRVGEQYF.

CDR3 amino acids: CAWGGQGAWNEQFF. In DNA form, the CDR3 reads TGTGCCTGGGGTGGACAGGGGGCTTGGAATGAGCAGTTCTTC. V is TRBV30 and J is TRBJ2-1, with 11 bases matching TRBD1. J lost 7 bases, V lost 5 bases, and 7 bases had no gene match. The CDR3 contains 14 residues. Germline lookup yields CDR1 GTSNPN and CDR2 SVGIG (reference sequence).

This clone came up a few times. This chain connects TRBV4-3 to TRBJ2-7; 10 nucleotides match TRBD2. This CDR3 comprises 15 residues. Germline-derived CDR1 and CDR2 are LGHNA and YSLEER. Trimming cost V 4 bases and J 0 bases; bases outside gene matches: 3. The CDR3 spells CASSRASGSSYEQYF. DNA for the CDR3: TGCGCCAGCAGCCGAGCTAGCGGGAGCTCCTACGAGCAGTACTTC.

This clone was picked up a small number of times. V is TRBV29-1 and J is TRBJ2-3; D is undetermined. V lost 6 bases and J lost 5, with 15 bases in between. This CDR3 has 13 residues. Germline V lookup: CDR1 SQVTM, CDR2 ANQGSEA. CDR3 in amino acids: CSVLIEDGDTQYF. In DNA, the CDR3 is TGCAGCGTCCTGATCGAGGATGGAGATACGCAGTATTTT.

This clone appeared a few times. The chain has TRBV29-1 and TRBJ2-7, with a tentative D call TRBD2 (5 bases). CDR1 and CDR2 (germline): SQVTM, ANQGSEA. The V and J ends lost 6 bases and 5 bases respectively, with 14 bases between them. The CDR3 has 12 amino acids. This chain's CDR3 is CSVTGSSDEQYF. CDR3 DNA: TGCAGCGTGACGGGGAGTTCGGACGAGCAGTACTTC.

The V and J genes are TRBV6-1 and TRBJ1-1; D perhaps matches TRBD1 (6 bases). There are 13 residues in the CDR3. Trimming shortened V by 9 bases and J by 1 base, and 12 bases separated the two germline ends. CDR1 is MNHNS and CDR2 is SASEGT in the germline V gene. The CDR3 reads CASSDRRNTEAFF. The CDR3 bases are TGTGCCAGTTCCGACAGGCGGAACACTGAAGCTTTCTTT.

The CDR3 region is CAWSGVQQGDYTF. As DNA, the CDR3 is TGTGCCTGGAGTGGGGTCCAACAGGGAGACTACACCTTC. This rearrangement joins TRBV30 to TRBJ1-2; possible D gene TRBD1, 6 bases. The germline CDR1 and CDR2 sequences are GTSNPN and SVGIG (reference sequence). The CDR3 spans 13 residues. Trimming took off 1 base at V and 10 bases at J, with 16 bases between the two ends.

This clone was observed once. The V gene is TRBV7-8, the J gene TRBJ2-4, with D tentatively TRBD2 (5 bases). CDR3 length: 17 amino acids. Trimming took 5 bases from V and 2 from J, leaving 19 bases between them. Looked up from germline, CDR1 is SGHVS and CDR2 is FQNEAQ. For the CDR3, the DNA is TGTGCCAGCAGCGCTAGACTACCGTCACTGTCCAAAAACATTCAGTACTTC. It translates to CASSARLPSLSKNIQYF.

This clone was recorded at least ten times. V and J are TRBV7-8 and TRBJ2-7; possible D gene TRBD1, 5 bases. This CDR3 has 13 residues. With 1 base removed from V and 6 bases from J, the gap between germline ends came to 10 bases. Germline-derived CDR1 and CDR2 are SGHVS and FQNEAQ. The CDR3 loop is CASSLDDRSEQYF. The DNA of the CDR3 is TGTGCCAGCAGCTTAGACGACAGAAGCGAGCAGTACTTC.

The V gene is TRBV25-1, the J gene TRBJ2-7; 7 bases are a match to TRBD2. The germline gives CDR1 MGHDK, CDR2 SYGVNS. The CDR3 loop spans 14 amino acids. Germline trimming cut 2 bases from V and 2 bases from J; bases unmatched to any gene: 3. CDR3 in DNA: TGTGCCAGCAGTGAAATGGGGGGGGCCTACGAGCAGTACTTC. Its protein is CASSEMGGAYEQYF.

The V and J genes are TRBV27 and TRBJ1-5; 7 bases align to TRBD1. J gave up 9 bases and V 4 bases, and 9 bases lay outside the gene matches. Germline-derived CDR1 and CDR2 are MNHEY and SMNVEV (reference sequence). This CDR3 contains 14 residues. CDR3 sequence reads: CASSSIQGKRPQHF. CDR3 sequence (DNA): TGTGCCAGCAGTTCGATACAGGGGAAACGGCCCCAGCATTTT.

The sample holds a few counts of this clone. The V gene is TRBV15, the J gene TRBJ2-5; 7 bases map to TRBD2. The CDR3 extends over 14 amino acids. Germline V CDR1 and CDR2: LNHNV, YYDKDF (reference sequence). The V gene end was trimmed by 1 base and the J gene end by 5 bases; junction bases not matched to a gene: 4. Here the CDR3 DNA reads TGTGCCACCAGCAGAGCAAGCGGGAAGGAGACCCAGTACTTC. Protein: CATSRASGKETQYF.

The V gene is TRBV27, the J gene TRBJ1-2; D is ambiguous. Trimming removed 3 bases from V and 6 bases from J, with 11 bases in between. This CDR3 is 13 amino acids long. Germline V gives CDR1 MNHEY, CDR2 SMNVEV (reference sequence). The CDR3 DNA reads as TGTGCCAGCAGTTTGAAGGGCGATCATGGCTACACCTTC. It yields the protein CASSLKGDHGYTF.

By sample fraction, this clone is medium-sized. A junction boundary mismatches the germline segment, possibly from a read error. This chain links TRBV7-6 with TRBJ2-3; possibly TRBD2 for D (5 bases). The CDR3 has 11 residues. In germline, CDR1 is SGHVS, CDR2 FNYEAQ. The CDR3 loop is CASSLAGGYSF. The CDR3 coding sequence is TGTGCCAGCAGCTTAGCTGGCGGGTATTCTTTT. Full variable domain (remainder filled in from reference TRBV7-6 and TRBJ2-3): GAGVSQSPRYKVTKRGQDVALRCDPISGHVSLYWYRQALGQGPEFLTYFNYEAQQDKSGLPNDRFSAERPEGSISTLTIQRTEQRDSAMYRCASSLAGGYSFGPGTRLTVL.

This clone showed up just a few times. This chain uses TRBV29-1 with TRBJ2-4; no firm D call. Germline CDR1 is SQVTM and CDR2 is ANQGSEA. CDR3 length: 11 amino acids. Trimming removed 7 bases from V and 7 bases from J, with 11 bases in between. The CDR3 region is CSAGLANIQYF. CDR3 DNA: TGCAGCGCTGGGTTAGCTAACATTCAGTACTTC.

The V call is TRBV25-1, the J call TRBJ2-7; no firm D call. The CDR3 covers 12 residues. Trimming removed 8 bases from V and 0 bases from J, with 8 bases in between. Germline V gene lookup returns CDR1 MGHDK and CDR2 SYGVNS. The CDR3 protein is CASVGISYEQYF. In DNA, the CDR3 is TGTGCCAGCGTTGGGATCTCCTACGAGCAGTACTTC.

The CDR3 nucleotides read TGTGCCAGCAGCTTAACACCAGCGGGATCGTCAGGTTACGAGCAGTACTTC. Residues: CASSLTPAGSSGYEQYF. The J gene is TRBJ2-7, the V gene TRBV7-3, with TRBD2 matching over 7 bases. CDR1 and CDR2 (germline): SGHTA, FQGTGA. Trimming removed 0 bases from V and 4 bases from J; junction bases left unmatched: 12. This CDR3 region has 17 residues.

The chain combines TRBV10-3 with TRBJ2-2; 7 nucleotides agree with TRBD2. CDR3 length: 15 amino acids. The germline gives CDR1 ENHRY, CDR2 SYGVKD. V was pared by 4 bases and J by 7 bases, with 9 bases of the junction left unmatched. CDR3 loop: CAISVGGSRVGELFF. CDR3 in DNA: TGTGCCATCAGTGTCGGCGGGAGTCGTGTCGGGGAGCTGTTTTTT.

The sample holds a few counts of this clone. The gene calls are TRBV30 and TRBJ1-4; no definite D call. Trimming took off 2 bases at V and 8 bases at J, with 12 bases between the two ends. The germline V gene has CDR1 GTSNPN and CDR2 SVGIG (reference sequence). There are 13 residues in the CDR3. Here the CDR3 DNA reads TGTGCCTGGAGTAGGGCAGGAGGAGAAAAACTGTTTTTT. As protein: CAWSRAGGEKLFF.

The CDR3 region has the DNA TGCGCCAGCAGCTTGGAGGAGTTCCGTGGTGAGCAGTTCTTC. It yields the protein CASSLEEFRGEQFF. This chain links TRBV5-1 with TRBJ2-1, with D uncertain. CDR1 is SGHRS, CDR2 YFSETQ, per germline. V was cut by 0 bases and J by 9 bases, with 13 bases left in between. The CDR3 covers 14 residues.

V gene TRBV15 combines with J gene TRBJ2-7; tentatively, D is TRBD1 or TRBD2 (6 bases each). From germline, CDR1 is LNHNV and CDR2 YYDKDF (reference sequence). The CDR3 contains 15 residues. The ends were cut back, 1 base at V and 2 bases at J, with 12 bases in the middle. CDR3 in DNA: TGTGCCACCAGCAGAGGTGGAGGGGGTCCCTACGAGCAGTACTTC. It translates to CATSRGGGGPYEQYF.

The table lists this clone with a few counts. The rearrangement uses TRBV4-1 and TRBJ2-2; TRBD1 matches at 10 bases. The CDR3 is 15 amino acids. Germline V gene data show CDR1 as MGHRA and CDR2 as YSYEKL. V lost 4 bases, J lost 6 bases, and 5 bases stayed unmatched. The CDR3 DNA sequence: TGCGCCAGCAGCCTCCGGGACAGGGGCGCCGGGGAGCTGTTTTTT. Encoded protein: CASSLRDRGAGELFF.

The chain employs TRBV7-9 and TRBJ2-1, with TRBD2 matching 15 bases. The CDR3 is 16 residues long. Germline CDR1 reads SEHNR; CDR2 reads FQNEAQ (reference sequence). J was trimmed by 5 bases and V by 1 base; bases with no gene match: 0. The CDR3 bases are TGTGCCAGCAGCTTAGGGACTAGCGGGAGGGACAATGAGCAGTTCTTC. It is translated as CASSLGTSGRDNEQFF.

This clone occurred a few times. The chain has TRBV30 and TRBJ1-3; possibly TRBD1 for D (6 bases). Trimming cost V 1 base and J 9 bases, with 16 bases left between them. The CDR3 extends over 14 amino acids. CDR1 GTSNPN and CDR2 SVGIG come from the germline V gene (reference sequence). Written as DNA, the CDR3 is TGTGCCTGGAGTGCCCACGGGGGGCGCAGCACCATATATTTT. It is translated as CAWSAHGGRSTIYF.

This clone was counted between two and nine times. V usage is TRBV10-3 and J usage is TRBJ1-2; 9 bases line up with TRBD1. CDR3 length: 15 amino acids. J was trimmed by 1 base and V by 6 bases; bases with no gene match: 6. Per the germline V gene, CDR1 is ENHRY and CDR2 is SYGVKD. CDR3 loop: CAISRGQGVNYGYTF. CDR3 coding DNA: TGTGCCATCAGCAGGGGACAGGGCGTTAACTATGGCTACACCTTC.

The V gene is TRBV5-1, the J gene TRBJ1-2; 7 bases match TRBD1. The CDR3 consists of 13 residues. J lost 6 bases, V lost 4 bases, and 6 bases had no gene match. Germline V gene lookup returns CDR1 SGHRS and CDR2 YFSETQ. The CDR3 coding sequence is TGCGCCAGCAGCCGGGACAGAAACAATGGCTACACCTTC. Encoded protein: CASSRDRNNGYTF.

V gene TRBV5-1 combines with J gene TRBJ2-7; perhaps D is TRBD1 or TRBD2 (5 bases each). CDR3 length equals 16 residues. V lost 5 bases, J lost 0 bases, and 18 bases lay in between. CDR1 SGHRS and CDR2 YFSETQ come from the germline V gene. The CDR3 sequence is CASRATGTLSSYEQYF. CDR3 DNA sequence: TGCGCCAGCAGGGCGACCGGGACGTTGAGCTCCTACGAGCAGTACTTC.

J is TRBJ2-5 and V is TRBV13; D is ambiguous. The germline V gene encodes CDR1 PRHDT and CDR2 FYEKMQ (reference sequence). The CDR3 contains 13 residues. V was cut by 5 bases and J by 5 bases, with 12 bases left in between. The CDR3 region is CASSPPGGETQYF. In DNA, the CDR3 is TGTGCCAGCAGCCCCCCCGGTGGGGAGACCCAGTACTTC.

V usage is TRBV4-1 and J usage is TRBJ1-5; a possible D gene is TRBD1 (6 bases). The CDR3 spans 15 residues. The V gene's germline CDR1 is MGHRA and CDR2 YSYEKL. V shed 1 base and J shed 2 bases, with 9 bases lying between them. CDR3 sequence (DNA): TGCGCCAGCAGCCAAGTGGAGGGGGGCAATCAGCCCCAGCATTTT. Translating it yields CASSQVEGGNQPQHF.

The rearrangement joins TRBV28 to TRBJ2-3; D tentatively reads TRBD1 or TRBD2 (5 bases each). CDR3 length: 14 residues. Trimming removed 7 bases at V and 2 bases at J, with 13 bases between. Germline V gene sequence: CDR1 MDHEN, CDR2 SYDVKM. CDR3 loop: CASMVLGVTDTQYF. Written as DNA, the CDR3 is TGTGCCAGCATGGTCTTGGGGGTCACAGATACGCAGTATTTT.